This T cell receptor (beta chain) was retrieved from a study of regulatory T cells in long-lasting Graves disease. The authors built TCR beta libraries using iRepertoire HTBI primers and Arm-PCR of CDR3 regions. Each CDR3 protein gets one entry after TCRdb re-called the multiplex PCR reads with MiXCR. Of fewer than 650,000 distinct CDR3 sequences listed, 16% are singletons. V was clipped by 4 bases and J by 7 bases, with 14 bases between them. Germline V gives CDR1 SQVTM, CDR2 ANQGSEA. This CDR3 spans 12 amino acids. The time point here: newly diagnosed GD, antithyroid drugs for less than 3 months. RNA isolated from PBMCs was used to make the TCR library. This clonotype was counted many times. These records were also assigned to another study, of T cells in Graves' hyperthyroidism and ophthalmopathy.

The chain recombines TRBV29-1 with TRBJ2-7; D unresolved. This TCR came from a man between 18 and 35 years old with Graves disease. The source was peripheral blood mononuclear cells (PBMCs), collected at new diagnosis, from a patient treated with antithyroid drugs. In DNA, the CDR3 is TGCAGCGTTGTGAGTGGGCCCCTGGAGCAGTACTTC. Residues: CSVVSGPLEQYF.